The sequence of this T cell receptor (beta chain) was determined in a study of blood T cell repertoires in COVID-19. Study-wide context: Acute-phase and convalescent COVID-19 samples originated in the United States, Italy and Spain. The cDNA or gDNA used as material had been derived from T cells, B-cell-depleted T cells, or PBMCs.

Sequencing used immunoSEQ multiplex PCR; TCRdb keeps in-frame clones, though not all of them. Seen here are 250,000 to 300,000 clones, about 81% observed once, and the top ten hold about 4%. Participants, 18 to 89 years old, spanned around 25 US areas. This CDR3 contains 14 residues. Germline CDR1 reads SGHDN; CDR2 reads FVKESK. The V and J ends lost 2 bases and 11 bases respectively, with 13 bases between them. The specimen was PBMCs or T cells enriched from blood (not recorded which). The chain is built from TRBV14 and TRBJ1-6, with D hard to call. This TCR derives from a man aged 25 to 40 with acute COVID-19. The CDR3 protein is CASSQTGLDAPLHF. The CDR3 DNA is TGTGCCAGCAGCCAAACGGGTCTGGATGCACCCCTCCACTTT.